These 27 T cell receptor beta chains share one sample of origin, sequenced in a study of preoperative IRX-2 immunotherapy in early breast cancer. The sample's treatment: preoperative locoregional IRX-2 cytokine immunotherapy. Sequencing was performed with immunoSEQ multiplex PCR; in TCRdb, only in-frame clones are kept and a portion is missing. The sample carries some 59,000 clones, around 94% recorded once. Sample collection occurred from a patient treated with IRX-2 immunotherapy. These receptors originate from a human donor with breast cancer.

The gene calls are TRBV7-2 and TRBJ1-2; no definite D call. The germline CDR1 and CDR2 sequences are SGHTA and FQGNSA. V was cut by 1 base and J by 8 bases, with 11 bases left in between. There are 13 residues in the CDR3. The CDR3 sequence is CASSLDRGSGYTF. The CDR3 bases are TGTGCCAGCAGCTTAGATCGAGGGAGCGGCTACACCTTC.

V is TRBV4-2 and J is TRBJ1-5; perhaps TRBD1 as D (6 bases). The CDR3 is 16 amino acids. Germline V gene data show CDR1 as LGHNA and CDR2 as YNFKEQ. The V end was cut by 4 bases, the J end by 5 bases, with 18 bases between. As DNA, the CDR3 is TGTGCCAGCAGCCTACTGCCCGGGAGGACAGATCAGCCCCAGCATTTT. Protein: CASSLLPGRTDQPQHF.

The CDR3 protein is CASSHPVLAGENTGELFF. CDR3 DNA: TGCGCCAGCAGCCACCCCGTACTAGCGGGGGAAAACACCGGGGAGCTGTTTTTT. The rearrangement joins TRBV4-1 to TRBJ2-2, with 11 positions matching TRBD2. V trimming: 3 bases; J trimming: 2 bases; junction bases outside the gene matches: 8. The germline V gene encodes CDR1 MGHRA and CDR2 YSYEKL. This CDR3 region has 18 residues.

The J gene is TRBJ2-2, the V gene TRBV18, with D possibly matching TRBD1 (6 bases). In germline, CDR1 is KGHSH, CDR2 LQKENI. The V end was cut by 1 base, the J end by 0 bases, with 6 bases between. The CDR3 has 15 amino acids. CDR3 sequence (DNA): TGTGCCAGCTCACCACAGGGGGCGAACACCGGGGAGCTGTTTTTT. It translates to CASSPQGANTGELFF.

J is TRBJ2-3 and V is TRBV25-1; D is uncertain. The germline V gene encodes CDR1 MGHDK and CDR2 SYGVNS. CDR3 length: 13 amino acids. V gave up 4 bases and J gave up 5 bases, with 10 bases separating them. CDR3 DNA sequence: TGTGCCAGCAGTGCCCGGTTGGGAGATACGCAGTATTTT. As protein: CASSARLGDTQYF.

In nucleotides, the CDR3 is TGCGCCAGCAGCTTGGTCGCTAGCGGGGGGGCCGCTGAGCAGTTCTTC. Translated, it gives CASSLVASGGAAEQFF. The chain is built from TRBV5-1 and TRBJ2-1, with 12 positions matching TRBD2. V lost 0 bases to trimming and J lost 9 bases; unmatched junction nucleotides: 7. The CDR3 spans 16 residues. Per the germline V gene, CDR1 is SGHRS and CDR2 is YFSETQ.

The chain combines TRBV10-2 with TRBJ1-1; no firm D call. V dropped 7 bases and J dropped 1 base, with 13 bases sitting between them. CDR1 is WSHSY and CDR2 is SAAADI in the germline V gene. This CDR3 contains 14 residues. In nucleotides, the CDR3 is TGCGCCAGCACCATTGGGATGGCGAACACTGAAGCTTTCTTT. This codes for CASTIGMANTEAFF.

The chain has TRBV7-2 and TRBJ2-1; 9 nucleotides match TRBD2. The CDR3 covers 16 residues. V lost 1 base and J lost 3; bases outside the gene matches: 4. Germline CDR1 reads SGHTA; CDR2 reads FQGNSA. The CDR3 reads CASSLVRLAVYNEQFF. CDR3 nucleotide sequence: TGTGCCAGCAGCTTAGTACGACTAGCGGTCTACAATGAGCAGTTCTTC. The full variable domain, with the rest looked up from reference TRBV7-2 and TRBJ2-1, is GAGVSQSPSNKVTEKGKDVELRCDPISGHTALYWYRQSLGQGLEFLIYFQGNSAPDKSGLPSDRFSAERTGGSVSTLTIQRTQQEDSAVYLCASSLVRLAVYNEQFFGPGTRLTVL.

V gene TRBV11-2 combines with J gene TRBJ1-4; 9 positions agree with TRBD1. V lost 6 bases to trimming and J lost 11 bases; unmatched junction nucleotides: 13. The CDR3 is made up of 15 amino acids. CDR1 is SGHAT, CDR2 FQNNGV, per germline. The CDR3 sequence: CASRNPGQGEYKLFF. CDR3 bases: TGTGCCAGCAGGAATCCGGGACAGGGAGAGTACAAACTGTTTTTT. The whole variable domain, filled in from reference TRBV11-2 and TRBJ1-4, reads EAGVAQSPRYKIIEKRQSVAFWCNPISGHATLYWYQQILGQGPKLLIQFQNNGVVDDSQLPKDRFSAERLKGVDSTLKIQPAKLEDSAVYLCASRNPGQGEYKLFFGSGTQLSVL.

The chain couples TRBV30 to TRBJ2-3; no firm D call. V lost 0 bases and J 9 bases, leaving 13 bases between the germline ends. Germline CDR1 and CDR2: GTSNPN and SVGIG (reference sequence). The CDR3 consists of 13 residues. CDR3 coding DNA: TGTGCCTGGAGTGTCAGTTCGTTTGCCACGCAGTATTTT. It is translated as CAWSVSSFATQYF.

The chain has TRBV7-9 and TRBJ2-1, with a tentative D call TRBD2 (5 bases). V lost 6 bases to trimming and J lost 2 bases, with 14 bases between them. CDR3 length equals 15 residues. Looked up from germline, CDR1 is SEHNR and CDR2 is FQNEAQ (reference sequence). The chain's CDR3 is CASSWRTDTYNEQFF. The DNA of the CDR3 is TGTGCCAGCAGTTGGAGGACTGACACCTACAATGAGCAGTTCTTC.

The J gene is TRBJ2-3, the V gene TRBV11-2; 8 bases agree with TRBD2. V lost 11 bases, J lost 2 bases, and 12 bases stayed unmatched. Germline CDR1 is SGHAT and CDR2 is FQNNGV. The CDR3 is 15 residues long. The CDR3 loop is CASSKSGGVTDTQYF. As DNA, the CDR3 is TGTGCCTCGAGCAAGTCGGGAGGGGTCACAGATACGCAGTATTTT.

This clone was counted once. The rearrangement uses TRBV7-3 and TRBJ1-6; 7 bases line up with TRBD1. This CDR3 region has 15 residues. Germline CDR1 is SGHTA and CDR2 is FQGTGA. V was clipped by 2 bases and J by 8 bases; unmatched bases: 6. Here the CDR3 DNA reads TGTGCCAGCAGCTTAGTAGGGGGCGTACATTCACCCCTCCACTTT. Its protein product is CASSLVGGVHSPLHF. Full variable domain (outside the CDR3, taken from reference TRBV7-3 and TRBJ1-6): GAGVSQTPSNKVTEKGKYVELRCDPISGHTALYWYRQSLGQGPEFLIYFQGTGAADDSGLPNDRFFAVRPEGSVSTLKIQRTERGDSAVYLCASSLVGGVHSPLHFGNGTRLTVT.

The gene calls are TRBV2 and TRBJ1-4; perhaps TRBD1 as D (5 bases). The CDR3 is 11 amino acids. Trimming took 6 bases from V and 13 from J, leaving 12 bases between them. CDR1 is SNHLY, CDR2 FYNNEI, per germline. CDR3 sequence: CASSSRTLLFF. CDR3 coding DNA: TGTGCCAGCAGCTCTCGGACATTACTGTTTTTT.

The chain links TRBV6-6 to TRBJ2-7; D possibly corresponds to TRBD2 (6 bases). The CDR3 is made up of 14 amino acids. V lost 2 bases and J lost 6, with 14 bases in between. CDR1 is MNHNY and CDR2 is SVGAGI in the germline V gene (reference sequence). CDR3 loop: CASSYDGGRAEQYF. CDR3 DNA: TGTGCCAGCAGTTACGACGGGGGAAGGGCCGAGCAGTACTTC.

This rearrangement joins TRBV19 to TRBJ2-7, with D perhaps given as TRBD1 or TRBD2 (5 bases each). This CDR3 comprises 14 residues. Germline V lookup: CDR1 LNHDA, CDR2 SQIVND (reference sequence). Trimming cost V 3 bases and J 5 bases, with 14 bases left between them. In DNA, the CDR3 is TGTGCCAGTAGTATCCGGGACCAACCTAACGAGCAGTACTTC. Translated, it gives CASSIRDQPNEQYF.

V gene TRBV7-3 combines with J gene TRBJ1-1; no reliable D call. Trimming took off 2 bases at V and 11 bases at J, with 15 bases between the two ends. The CDR3 contains 13 residues. Per germline, CDR1 SGHTA and CDR2 FQGTGA. CDR3 DNA sequence: TGTGCCAGCAGCTTAGGCCGCAGTATTATGGCTTTCTTT. It yields the protein CASSLGRSIMAFF.

The rearrangement links TRBV4-1 to TRBJ2-1, with 7 bases matching TRBD2. V shed 4 bases, J shed 2 bases, and the junction held 5 bases outside the gene matches. This CDR3 has 15 residues. Per the germline V gene, CDR1 is MGHRA and CDR2 is YSYEKL. CDR3 sequence (DNA): TGCGCCAGCAGCCTCGGCGGGAGCCCCTACAATGAGCAGTTCTTC. It specifies CASSLGGSPYNEQFF.

This chain joins TRBV9 and TRBJ2-1; the match to TRBD1 covers 9 bases. Unmatched junction bases numbered 7, after V lost 6 bases and J lost 12 bases. Germline CDR1 is SGDLS and CDR2 is YYNGEE. The CDR3 spans 12 residues. This CDR3 is CASNGQGSGQFF. Written as DNA, the CDR3 is TGTGCCAGCAACGGACAGGGGTCTGGGCAGTTCTTC.

About this clone itself: Other DNA sequences within the sample encode an identical CDR3. The chain couples TRBV6-5 to TRBJ2-7; tentatively, D is TRBD1 (5 bases). The length of the CDR3 is 15 residues. Trimming shortened V by 0 bases and J by 2 bases, and 11 bases separated the two germline ends. Germline CDR1 is MNHEY and CDR2 is SVGAGI. The CDR3 DNA sequence: TGTGCCAGCAGTTACTCGGGGCAGGGAACCTACGAGCAGTACTTC. Its protein product is CASSYSGQGTYEQYF.

J is TRBJ2-5 and V is TRBV7-2; 7 bases are shared with TRBD2. Losses at the gene ends were 4 bases for V and 4 bases for J; bases not matched to a gene: 15. The CDR3 contains 17 residues. Germline assignment: CDR1 SGHTA and CDR2 FQGNSA. CDR3 protein: CASSSPPGLGGLETQYF. The CDR3 bases are TGTGCCAGCAGCTCCCCACCCGGACTAGGCGGATTAGAGACCCAGTACTTC.

The chain uses TRBV5-4 and TRBJ2-1; D is perhaps TRBD2 (5 bases). The length of the CDR3 is 14 residues. Trimming removed 0 bases from V and 7 bases from J, with 11 bases in between. Germline CDR1 SGHNT, CDR2 YYREEE (reference sequence). CDR3 sequence reads: CASSLELARNEQFF. DNA of the CDR3: TGTGCCAGCAGCTTGGAATTAGCGAGGAATGAGCAGTTCTTC.

The chain carries TRBV30 and TRBJ2-1; 9 bases are a match to TRBD2. The V gene's germline CDR1 is GTSNPN and CDR2 SVGIG (reference sequence). Trimming took 0 bases from V and 7 from J; bases not matched to a gene: 4. This CDR3 has 14 amino acids. The CDR3 DNA is TGTGCCTGGAGTGTACGCCTAGCGGGAAATGAGCAGTTCTTC. As protein: CAWSVRLAGNEQFF.

The chain joins TRBV27 to TRBJ2-7; 9 bases line up with TRBD1. CDR1 and CDR2 (germline): MNHEY, SMNVEV (reference sequence). V was clipped by 6 bases and J by 0 bases; unmatched bases: 6. This CDR3 region has 15 residues. CDR3 in amino acids: CASRLLQGASYEQYF. In DNA, the CDR3 is TGTGCCAGCAGGCTTTTACAGGGGGCCTCCTACGAGCAGTACTTC.

The genes are TRBV12-5 and TRBJ1-2; no clear D. V lost 7 bases and J lost 4, with 16 bases in between. The CDR3 runs to 14 residues. Per the germline V gene, CDR1 is LGHNT and CDR2 is FRNRAP. The CDR3 spells CASAPGVLGYGYTF. CDR3 nucleotide sequence: TGTGCTAGTGCCCCTGGGGTTTTGGGCTATGGCTACACCTTC.

The chain links TRBV7-2 to TRBJ1-5; D is ambiguous. CDR1 SGHTA and CDR2 FQGNSA come from the germline V gene. The CDR3 runs to 13 residues. V was shortened by 5 bases and J by 2 bases, with 7 bases between the two germline ends. CDR3 nucleotides: TGTGCCAGCAGCCCTGGTCGCAATCAGCCCCAGCATTTT. This gives the protein CASSPGRNQPQHF.

This chain connects TRBV5-6 to TRBJ2-3; TRBD1 or TRBD2 may be the D gene (5 bases each). V was trimmed by 5 bases and J by 5 bases, leaving 24 bases between them. Germline values: CDR1 SGHDT, CDR2 YYEEEE. This CDR3 is built from 17 residues. Here the CDR3 reads CASRVWGSAVWGDTQYF. CDR3 nucleotide sequence: TGTGCCAGCAGAGTGTGGGGGTCTGCCGTGTGGGGAGATACGCAGTATTTT.